This TCR beta chain derives from a study of cytomegalovirus exposure and HLA in healthy donors. Here immunoSEQ multiplex PCR was the method, and the copy in TCRdb shows in-frame clones only, minus some. Of around 200,000 clones in the sample, about 81% are singletons; the top ten hold around 1.2%. Germline loops: CDR1 LNHDA, CDR2 SQIVND (reference sequence). Trimming took off 3 bases at V and 0 bases at J, with 5 bases between the two ends. The CDR3 contains 13 residues. Sequenced input: PBMCs. V gene TRBV19 combines with J gene TRBJ1-1; no firm D call. The clonotype originates from a woman in her thirties in good health and CMV-seronegative. The chain's CDR3 is CASSITVNTEAFF. The CDR3, as DNA: TGTGCCAGTAGTATCACAGTGAACACTGAAGCTTTCTTT. The variable domain in full, completed from reference TRBV19 and TRBJ1-1, reads DGGITQSPKYLFRKEGQNVTLSCEQNLNHDAMYWYRQDPGQGLRLIYYSQIVNDFQKGDIAEGYSVSREKKESFPLTVTSAQKNPTAFYLCASSITVNTEAFFGQGTRLTVV.